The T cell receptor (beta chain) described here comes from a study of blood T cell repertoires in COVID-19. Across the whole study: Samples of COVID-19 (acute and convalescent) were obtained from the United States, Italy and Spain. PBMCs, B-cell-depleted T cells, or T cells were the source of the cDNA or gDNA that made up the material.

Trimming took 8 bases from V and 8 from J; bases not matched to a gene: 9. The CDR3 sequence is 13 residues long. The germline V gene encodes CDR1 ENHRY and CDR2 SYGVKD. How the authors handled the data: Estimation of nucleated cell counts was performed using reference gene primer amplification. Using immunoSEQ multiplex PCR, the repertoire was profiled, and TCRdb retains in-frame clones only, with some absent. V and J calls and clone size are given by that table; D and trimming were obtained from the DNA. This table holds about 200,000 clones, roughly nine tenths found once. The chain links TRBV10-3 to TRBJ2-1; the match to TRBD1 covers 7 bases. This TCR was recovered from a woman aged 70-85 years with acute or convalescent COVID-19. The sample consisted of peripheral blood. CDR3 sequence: CAISQGRFDEQFF. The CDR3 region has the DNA TGTGCCATCTCACAGGGGCGTTTCGATGAGCAGTTCTTC.